A selection of T cell receptor beta chains follows, all from one sample in a study of blood T cell repertoires in COVID-19. The table came from immunoSEQ multiplex PCR; TCRdb's copy has only in-frame clones and leaves some out. The sample lists some 390,000 clones, more than 75% occurring once. Sample: peripheral blood. These receptors originate from a woman aged 55-69 years with COVID-19, enrolled during active disease. The CDR3 runs from the conserved cysteine through the conserved F or W. Fields, in order: D gene, V gene, J gene, clone size, CDR3 DNA, CDR3 protein. A D gene is named only where the DNA matches it firmly. Size values are once, few and many counts, or a class for expanded clones, and some rows have none.

-	TRBV27	TRBJ1-5	-	TGTGCCAGCAGCCTGCGGGGAGACCCTAATCAGCCCCAGCATTTT	CASSLRGDPNQPQHF
TRBD2	TRBV24-1	TRBJ2-2	-	TGTGCCACCAGTGCCCCAACGGGGGGGAGAACCGGGGAGCTGTTTTTT	CATSAPTGGRTGELFF
-	TRBV5-5	TRBJ2-7	-	TGTGCCAGCAGCTTGGAAATGAGGGACACCTACTCCTACGAGCAGTACTTC	CASSLEMRDTYSYEQYF
TRBD1	TRBV19	TRBJ1-6	-	TGTGCCAGTAGTACGATTACAGGGGCGAATTCACCCCTCCACTTT	CASSTITGANSPLHF
TRBD1	TRBV7-9	TRBJ1-1	-	TGTGCCAGCAGCCTGGGACAGGGAAGGAGCACTGAAGCTTTCTTT	CASSLGQGRSTEAFF
-	TRBV28	TRBJ2-7	-	TGTGCCAGCAGTCCAGACTATCGACAGGCTCTCAAGAACGAGCAGTACTTC	CASSPDYRQALKNEQYF
TRBD1	TRBV7-9	TRBJ1-5	-	TGTGCCAGCAGCCCAGTCGGACAGGGCCTTCGGCCCCAGCATTTT	CASSPVGQGLRPQHF
-	TRBV4-1	TRBJ1-4	-	TGCGCCAGCAGCCCTACGGTCCTTAGAGAGGGAAAACTGTTTTTT	CASSPTVLREGKLFF
-	TRBV2	TRBJ2-3	-	TGTGCCAGCAGTGGACAGTTAAGCACAGATACGCAGTATTTT	CASSGQLSTDTQYF
TRBD1	TRBV7-8	TRBJ1-2	-	TGTGCCAGCAGCCCGGGACAGAACTATGGCTACACCTTC	CASSPGQNYGYTF
TRBD1	TRBV2	TRBJ1-5	-	TGTGCCAGCAGTGCCTCGACAGGGGACCAGCCCCAGCATTTT	CASSASTGDQPQHF
-	TRBV7-2	TRBJ2-5	-	TGTGCCAGCAGGTCCCTGGCGGGTGAGACCCAGTACTTC	CASRSLAGETQYF
-	TRBV5-8	TRBJ1-2	-	TGTGCCAGCAGCCCAGGGCGGCAGCGACCTCGTTTC	CASSPGRQRPRF
TRBD2	TRBV20-1	TRBJ2-7	-	TGCAGTACGGGGGGGCGTGACGAGCAGTACTTC	CSTGGRDEQYF
-	TRBV6-5	TRBJ1-1	-	TGTGCCAGCAGTTACGTCGGGGGAGCTGAAGCTTTCTTT	CASSYVGGAEAFF
-	TRBV5-1	TRBJ2-7	-	TGCGCCAGCAGCTTGGATGGGACACCGGGATACGAGCAGTACTTC	CASSLDGTPGYEQYF
-	TRBV5-1	TRBJ2-3	-	TGCGCCAGCAGCTTGCGCGGCGGCAGCACAGATACGCAGTATTTT	CASSLRGGSTDTQYF
TRBD2	TRBV7-2	TRBJ2-3	-	TGTGCCAGCAGCTTAGCGGGGGGGGGAGATACGCAGTATTTT	CASSLAGGGDTQYF
TRBD1	TRBV14	TRBJ2-1	few	TGTGCCAGCAGACGGACAGGGGGCAATGAGCAGTTCTTC	CASRRTGGNEQFF
TRBD2	TRBV7-8	TRBJ2-3	-	TGTGCCAGCAGCTCCCGGGGGGGCCAAGATACGCAGTATTTT	CASSSRGGQDTQYF
-	TRBV5-1	TRBJ1-4	-	TGCGCCAGCAGAACCGGGACATCTAATGAAAAACTGTTTTTT	CASRTGTSNEKLFF
TRBD2	TRBV3-1/TRBV3-2	TRBJ2-5	once	TGTGCCAGCAGCCTTGGGACTAGCGTCCAAGAGACCCAGTACTTC	CASSLGTSVQETQYF
TRBD1	TRBV29-1	TRBJ1-2	once	TGCAGCGTTGCCGGACAGGGGCCCTATGGCTACACCTTC	CSVAGQGPYGYTF
TRBD1	TRBV28	TRBJ1-5	-	TGTGCCAGCAGTCGACAGGGGTATTATGGCAATCAGCCCCAGCATTTT	CASSRQGYYGNQPQHF
TRBD1	TRBV5-4	TRBJ1-1	-	TGTGCCAGCAGCGAGGGACAGGCTGGGAACACTGAAGCTTTCTTT	CASSEGQAGNTEAFF
-	TRBV7-2	TRBJ1-6	-	TGTGCCAGCAGCTTCGGGAGTCAACATAATTCACCCCTCCACTTT	CASSFGSQHNSPLHF
TRBD2	TRBV12-5	TRBJ2-7	-	TGTGCTAGTGGCAGGGAGGGGTGGCACGAGCAGTACTTC	CASGREGWHEQYF
-	TRBV7-9	TRBJ2-1	-	TGTGCCAGCAGCTTGGGCAGTGAGCAGTTCTTC	CASSLGSEQFF